This T cell receptor beta chain was captured by sequencing in a study of PD-1 blockade in classical Hodgkin lymphoma. Study results and caveats: Newly diagnosed patients had diversity similar to the baseline diversity of complete responders. The authors excluded patients who started nivolumab under 1 year after ASCT. Healthy donors reportedly exceeded newly diagnosed patients in baseline TCR diversity.

The method was immunoSEQ multiplex PCR; TCRdb's version includes in-frame clones alone and lacks a portion of them. The sample contains tens of thousands of clones, roughly nine tenths of which appear only once. In every patient, relapse followed autologous stem cell transplantation, while exposure to brentuximab vedotin differed. A remark on this clone: Its specificity is not known.

This CDR3 has 14 amino acids. Germline lookup yields CDR1 SNHLY and CDR2 FYNNEI. V lost 3 bases and J lost 3; bases outside the gene matches: 5. This sequence originates from a human donor with classical Hodgkin lymphoma. The specimen comprised peripheral blood mononuclear cells (PBMCs), sampled at baseline. The chain carries TRBV2 and TRBJ2-7, with 7 bases matching TRBD1. This chain's CDR3 is CASSEGRGYYEQYF. The CDR3 DNA sequence: TGTGCCAGCAGTGAGGGCAGGGGGTACTACGAGCAGTACTTC.